This is a list of T cell receptor beta chains from one sample in a study of CD8 T cells in ankylosing spondylitis. Via MiXCR, TCRdb re-called the 5' RACE reads, giving one row per CDR3 protein. Of under 250,000 distinct CDR3 sequences listed, over 9.5% are singletons. The sequenced sample consisted of blood, either unsorted or a sorted T cell fraction (not recorded which). All receptors derive from a male donor with ankylosing spondylitis or in good health (not recorded which). Both conserved end residues are trimmed from each CDR3. D genes are given only for firm matches.

- | TRBJ2-7 | TRBV18 | ASSPPTGQGSEQY
TRBD1 | TRBJ2-7 | TRBV6-1 | ASGDSHSYEQY
- | TRBJ2-3 | TRBV6-1 | ASSEAGWPVDTQY
- | TRBJ1-5 | TRBV2 | ASSGDLRSNQPQH
- | TRBJ1-5 | TRBV19 | ASMSGTTGSQPQH
TRBD2 | TRBJ2-2 | TRBV7-6 | ASSSPGTSGIGELF
- | TRBJ1-5 | TRBV2 | ASSGRERSSNQPQH
- | TRBJ2-1 | TRBV29-1 | SVGSGLGAEQF
- | TRBJ2-1 | TRBV2 | ASSYRDEQF
- | TRBJ1-2 | TRBV7-9 | ASSLVTDPDGYT
- | TRBJ1-2 | TRBV27 | ASRETPGAPFYGYT
- | TRBJ2-7 | TRBV4-2 | ASSQELASRNEQY
TRBD1 | TRBJ2-5 | TRBV12-3/TRBV12-4 | ASCLGQGETQY
TRBD1 | TRBJ1-5 | TRBV18 | ASSVRDSDGEQPQH
- | TRBJ1-1 | TRBV12-3/TRBV12-4 | ASSYRDGEPEAF
- | TRBJ1-6 | TRBV7-2 | ASSSPEGLYNSPLH
- | TRBJ2-7 | TRBV5-6 | ASSLRRLDSYEQY
- | TRBJ1-5 | TRBV21-1 | ASSKEGEPQH
- | TRBJ1-4 | TRBV20-1 | SAPSATNEKLF
- | TRBJ2-5 | TRBV5-1 | ASSPQGGKETQY
TRBD1 | TRBJ1-2 | TRBV6-1 | ASSAAQGGFA
TRBD2 | TRBJ2-5 | TRBV7-7 | ASSLGTRRAGASLGETQY
- | TRBJ1-5 | TRBV3-1 | ASSQGAGNQPQH
- | TRBJ2-2 | TRBV5-1 | ASSLRASTNTGELF
- | TRBJ2-5 | TRBV6-6 | ASSLLTGETQY
TRBD2 | TRBJ2-2 | TRBV9 | ASSALADMGTGELF
- | TRBJ2-1 | TRBV6-2/TRBV6-3 | ASSYRGPYYNEQF
TRBD1 | TRBJ2-7 | TRBV3-1 | ASSQGQSYEQY
- | TRBJ1-5 | TRBV7-2 | ASSPAGVNNQPQH
TRBD1 | TRBJ2-3 | TRBV12-5 | ASGSPAGTGITDTQY
- | TRBJ2-7 | TRBV6-5 | ASSILGTEQY
TRBD1 | TRBJ1-4 | TRBV19 | ASTPRDRVEKLF
- | TRBJ2-7 | TRBV6-5 | ASSYNQDSYEQY
TRBD2 | TRBJ2-3 | TRBV10-3 | AISTLQGGEDTQY
- | TRBJ2-2 | TRBV5-6 | ASSLQGPNTGELF
- | TRBJ1-2 | TRBV2 | AGSRGNYGYT
TRBD2 | TRBJ2-7 | TRBV10-3 | AISDQRGDAYEQY
- | TRBJ1-3 | TRBV10-3 | AISPGTAGGTIY
TRBD2 | TRBJ2-3 | TRBV3-1 | ASSQVGSGSRTDTQY
- | TRBJ1-6 | TRBV7-2 | ASSLAGDSPLH
TRBD1 | TRBJ2-7 | TRBV7-2 | ASSLEPGQPEQY
TRBD1 | TRBJ2-1 | TRBV6-2/TRBV6-3 | ASSGTGLSYNEQF
TRBD1 | TRBJ1-6 | TRBV7-8 | AIGTGNTDSPLH
- | TRBJ1-2 | TRBV12-3/TRBV12-4 | ASSAGRAYGYT
TRBD2 | TRBJ2-1 | TRBV12-3/TRBV12-4 | ASSFGLAGGNEQF
TRBD2 | TRBJ2-7 | TRBV12-5 | ASGLGGLAGASYEQY
TRBD2 | TRBJ2-7 | TRBV7-2 | ASSESGGRTYEQY
TRBD2 | TRBJ2-1 | TRBV5-5 | ASSQLAGVDEQF
- | TRBJ2-3 | TRBV5-6 | ASGGWDTQY
- | TRBJ2-1 | TRBV15 | ATSTDRQYNEQF
- | TRBJ1-2 | TRBV12-3/TRBV12-4 | ASTKGYGYT
- | TRBJ1-3 | TRBV7-8 | ASSLGGGYGRGNTIY
- | TRBJ2-1 | TRBV2 | TSSLGTSGENEQF
- | TRBJ1-1 | TRBV4-1 | ASSQAVGEAF